This T cell receptor (beta chain) was sequenced in a study of T cell changes during pregnancy in multiple sclerosis. The data were produced by immunoSEQ multiplex PCR, yet TCRdb's version contains in-frame clones alone and is incomplete. The sample has about 92,000 clones, approximately 92% seen once. This CDR3 is built from 15 residues. The germline V gene has CDR1 SGHRS and CDR2 YFSETQ. Germline trimming cut 4 bases from V and 4 bases from J; bases unmatched to any gene: 6. The sample here was peripheral blood, taken in the first trimester of pregnancy. This clonotype was sampled from a female donor with multiple sclerosis, enrolled in a pregnancy study. The rearrangement uses TRBV5-1 and TRBJ2-1; 9 bases agree with TRBD2. The CDR3 is CASSPSSGVYNEQFF. The DNA for the CDR3 is TGCGCCAGCAGCCCTTCTAGCGGGGTTTACAATGAGCAGTTCTTC.